Each of the 12 T cell receptor beta chains below was sequenced from the same sample in a study of metastatic and nonmetastatic thyroid tumors. TCRdb reassembled clones from the PCR reads with MiXCR. The data show some 12,000 clones, over 20% seen once. Until they underwent thyroid surgery, no patient had received any treatment. Sequencing input: adjacent normal tissue. These receptors were collected from a female donor with papillary thyroid cancer or a benign thyroid nodule (not recorded which). Some clones in this sample may be carry-over from other donors' samples.

J is TRBJ1-1 and V is TRBV27, with 8 bases fitting TRBD1. Germline assignment: CDR1 MNHEY and CDR2 SMNVEV (reference sequence). This CDR3 is built from 15 residues. V shed 6 bases and J 4 bases; nucleotides not matched to a gene: 10. The CDR3 is CASSSKTGEGTEAFF. As DNA, the CDR3 is TGTGCCAGCAGCTCCAAGACAGGGGAGGGCACTGAAGCTTTCTTT.

This clone has ten or more counts. Here the CDR3 reads CAWSAKRTVTDTQYF. CDR3 nucleotides: TGTGCCTGGAGTGCGAAACGGACGGTCACAGATACGCAGTATTTT. The chain employs TRBV30 and TRBJ2-3; the D is unclear. Germline loops: CDR1 GTSNPN, CDR2 SVGIG (reference sequence). Trimming pared 1 base from V and 2 bases from J, leaving 13 bases between. The CDR3 covers 15 residues.

In its sample, this clone is medium-sized. The V gene is TRBV6-2 or TRBV6-3, the J gene TRBJ2-3; D is unclear. The CDR3 loop spans 13 amino acids. CDR1 is MNHEY, CDR2 SVGEGT, per germline. V lost 5 bases to trimming and J lost 2 bases, with 8 bases between them. The CDR3 DNA follows: TGTGCCAGCAGTACGGACGACACAGATACGCAGTATTTT. Encoded protein: CASSTDDTDTQYF.

On this clone itself: With a much larger clone just one base away, this may be a read error. The chain combines TRBV20-1 with TRBJ2-5, with a tentative D call TRBD1 (5 bases). Trimming took 0 bases from V and 7 from J, leaving 18 bases between them. The CDR3 is 15 amino acids. Germline-derived CDR1 and CDR2 are DFQATT and SNEGSKA (reference sequence). The chain's CDR3 is CSARDFGAEEGTQYF. DNA for the CDR3: TGCAGTGCTAGAGATTTTGGGGCAGAGGAAGGGACCCAGTACTTC.

This clone was seen many times. V and J are TRBV5-4 and TRBJ1-6; D perhaps matches TRBD1 (5 bases). The V and J ends lost 0 bases and 14 bases respectively, with 9 bases between them. The CDR3 loop spans 12 amino acids. Germline V CDR1 and CDR2: SGHNT, YYREEE (reference sequence). The CDR3 nucleotides read TGTGCCAGCAGCTTGGCAGGGAGAACCCTCCACTTT. This translates into CASSLAGRTLHF.

This chain connects TRBV20-1 to TRBJ2-7; the D is unclear. Looked up from germline, CDR1 is DFQATT and CDR2 is SNEGSKA (reference sequence). Trimming pared 0 bases from V and 1 base from J, leaving 7 bases between. This CDR3 has 13 residues. CDR3 protein: CSARDLASYEQYF. The CDR3 DNA is TGCAGTGCTAGAGATCTTGCGTCCTACGAGCAGTACTTC.

The chain is built from TRBV6-5 and TRBJ2-3, with TRBD1 identical over 7 bases. The junction had 7 bases not matched to a gene; V was cut back by 4 bases and J by 3 bases. CDR1 MNHEY and CDR2 SVGAGI come from the germline V gene. This CDR3 has 15 amino acids. CDR3 region: CASSLEGAKTDTQYF. The CDR3 DNA sequence: TGTGCCAGCAGTTTAGAGGGGGCAAAGACAGATACGCAGTATTTT.

This clone has ten or more counts. The rearrangement uses TRBV5-1 and TRBJ2-7, with TRBD1 identical over 12 bases. CDR1 is SGHRS, CDR2 YFSETQ, per germline. CDR3 length equals 16 residues. V shed 0 bases, J shed 3 bases, and the junction held 4 bases outside the gene matches. The CDR3 loop reads CASSLGGTGGLYEQYF. DNA for the CDR3: TGCGCCAGCAGCTTGGGGGGGACAGGGGGCCTCTACGAGCAGTACTTC.

This clone was counted a few times. The J gene is TRBJ2-5, the V gene TRBV19, with a tentative D call TRBD2 (5 bases). The germline V gene has CDR1 LNHDA and CDR2 SQIVND (reference sequence). The CDR3 has 13 residues. Written as DNA, the CDR3 is TGTACAAGTAGTATCGATTGGAGGGAGACCCAGTACTTC. Protein product: CTSSIDWRETQYF.

This clone was counted once. The genes are TRBV7-3 and TRBJ1-1; TRBD1 might be the D (6 bases). Germline V gives CDR1 SGHTA, CDR2 FQGTGA. Trimming stripped 2 bases from V and 5 bases from J, with 15 bases between. CDR3 length equals 15 residues. CDR3 residues: CASSLDNSGVTEAFF. The CDR3 DNA reads as TGTGCCAGCAGCTTAGACAACTCAGGGGTGACTGAAGCTTTCTTT.

The table lists this clone with many counts. The chain has TRBV11-1 and TRBJ1-2, with a tentative D call TRBD1 (6 bases). Deletions cut 1 base from V and 6 bases from J, with 18 bases between. The CDR3 runs to 16 residues. Germline V gives CDR1 SGHAT, CDR2 FQDESV (reference sequence). This CDR3 is CASSLDRATSGHGYTF. CDR3 DNA sequence: TGTGCCAGCAGCTTAGACAGGGCTACGTCCGGACATGGCTACACCTTC.

The sample holds a few counts of this clone. The chain recombines TRBV28 with TRBJ1-4, with D possibly TRBD1 on 5 matching bases. Germline V lookup: CDR1 MDHEN, CDR2 SYDVKM. The CDR3 has 16 amino acids. Trimming left V 7 bases short and J 4 bases short, with 19 bases between. CDR3 coding DNA: TGTGCCAGCAAACCTAAGACGGGACCAATTAATGAAAAACTGTTTTTT. As protein: CASKPKTGPINEKLFF.